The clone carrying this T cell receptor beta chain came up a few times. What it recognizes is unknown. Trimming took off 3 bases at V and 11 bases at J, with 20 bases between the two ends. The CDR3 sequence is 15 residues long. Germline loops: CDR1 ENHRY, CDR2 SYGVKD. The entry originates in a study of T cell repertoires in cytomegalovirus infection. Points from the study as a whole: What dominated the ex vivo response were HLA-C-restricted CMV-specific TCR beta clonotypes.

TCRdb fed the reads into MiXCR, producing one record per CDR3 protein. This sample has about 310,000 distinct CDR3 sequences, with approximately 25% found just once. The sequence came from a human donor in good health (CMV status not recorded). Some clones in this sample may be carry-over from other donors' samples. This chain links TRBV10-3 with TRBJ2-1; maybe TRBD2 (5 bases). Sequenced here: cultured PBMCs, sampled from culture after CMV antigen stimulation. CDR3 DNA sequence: TGTGCCATCAGTGACCCCTCGCTCGGAGGAGAAAAGCAGTTCTTC. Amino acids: CAISDPSLGGEKQFF.